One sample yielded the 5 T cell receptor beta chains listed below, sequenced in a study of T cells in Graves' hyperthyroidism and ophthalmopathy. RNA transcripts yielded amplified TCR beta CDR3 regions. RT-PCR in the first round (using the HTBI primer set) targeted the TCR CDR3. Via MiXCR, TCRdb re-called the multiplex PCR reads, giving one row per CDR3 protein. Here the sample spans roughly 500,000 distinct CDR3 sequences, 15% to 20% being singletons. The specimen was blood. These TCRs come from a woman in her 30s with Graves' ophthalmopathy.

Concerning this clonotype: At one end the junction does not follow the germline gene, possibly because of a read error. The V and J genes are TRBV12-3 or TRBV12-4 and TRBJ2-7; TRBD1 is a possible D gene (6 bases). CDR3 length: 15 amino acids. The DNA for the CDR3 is TGTGCCAGCACTGTTCAGACAGGTCCTTCCTTCGAGCAGTACTTC. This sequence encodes CASTVQTGPSFEQYF.

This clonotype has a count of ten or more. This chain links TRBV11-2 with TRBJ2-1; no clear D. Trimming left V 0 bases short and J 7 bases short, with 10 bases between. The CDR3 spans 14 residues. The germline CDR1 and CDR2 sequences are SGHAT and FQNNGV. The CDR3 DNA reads TGTGCCAGCAGCTTAGATTTCCCAGAGAATGAGCAGTTCTTC. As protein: CASSLDFPENEQFF. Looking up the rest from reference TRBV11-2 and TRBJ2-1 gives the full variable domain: EAGVAQSPRYKIIEKRQSVAFWCNPISGHATLYWYQQILGQGPKLLIQFQNNGVVDDSQLPKDRFSAERLKGVDSTLKIQPAKLEDSAVYLCASSLDFPENEQFFGPGTRLTVL.

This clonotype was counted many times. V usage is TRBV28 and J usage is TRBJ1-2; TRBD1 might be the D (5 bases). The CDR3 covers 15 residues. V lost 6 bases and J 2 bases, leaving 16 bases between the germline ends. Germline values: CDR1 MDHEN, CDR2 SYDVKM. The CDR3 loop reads CASSYNTGRNYGYTF. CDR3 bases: TGTGCCAGCAGCTATAATACAGGTCGGAACTATGGCTACACCTTC.

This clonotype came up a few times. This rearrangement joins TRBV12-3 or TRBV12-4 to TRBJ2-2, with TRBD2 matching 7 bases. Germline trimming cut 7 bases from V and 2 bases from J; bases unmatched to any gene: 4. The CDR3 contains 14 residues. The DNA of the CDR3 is TGTGCCAGCATGCCTAGCGGAAACACCGGGGAGCTGTTTTTT. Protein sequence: CASMPSGNTGELFF.

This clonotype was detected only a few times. CDR3 nucleotide sequence: TGTGCCAGCAGCGCGGACAGGGGGCGAAGAAGGACCCCCAATCAGCCCCAGCATTTT. Its translation is CASSADRGRRRTPNQPQHF. The chain is built from TRBV7-9 and TRBJ1-5; 11 bases fit TRBD1. In germline, CDR1 is SEHNR, CDR2 FQNEAQ (reference sequence). CDR3 size: 19 residues. V trimming: 5 bases; J trimming: 3 bases; junction bases outside the gene matches: 15.